This T cell receptor beta chain was found in a study of OX40 agonist ivuxolimab in advanced cancers. Study-wide context: Ivuxolimab was an agonistic, fully human IgG2 monoclonal antibody directed against OX40 (CD134), a costimulatory receptor. Intravenous ivuxolimab was administered to patients every 2 weeks at six dose levels: 0.01, 0.1, 0.3, 1.5, 3 and 10 mg/kg. Of the 50 or so patients in dose escalation, some 20 had hepatocellular carcinoma, around 15 had melanoma, 9 had renal cell carcinoma and 9 had head and neck cancer. A male proportion of roughly 80% and a mean age of about 60 years, ranging from roughly 20 to 80, were recorded for the dose-escalation cohort. Patients were allowed to have had prior anti-PD-1, anti-PD-L1 or anti-CTLA-4 therapy, and around 41% of the dose-escalation patients had previously received checkpoint inhibitors. Partial responses occurred in three dose-escalation patients: two with cutaneous melanoma and one with hepatocellular carcinoma. The point of sequencing TCRbeta in the periphery was to test whether ivuxolimab changed TCR sequence diversity and drove clonal T-cell expansion. The paper describes the monotherapy dose-escalation part (N of about 55 patients) of the phase I trial of ivuxolimab. Paper-wide results and their limitations: In the 0.1-3.0 mg/kg groups, partial responders were among the patients with the lowest normalized peripheral clonal expansion, particularly in CD8+ T cells. Low levels of normalized T-cell clonal expansion were also seen in some patients who did not respond. After ivuxolimab, expanded clones were on average more numerous among CD8+ T cells than among CD4+ T cells. The antigen specificity of the clonally expanded peripheral T cells was not determined. At doses of 0.1 to 3.0 mg/kg, clonal expansion of both CD4+ and CD8+ blood T cells was observed from baseline to week 6.

Genomic DNA was isolated from the sorted cells so that the TCRbeta CDR3 region could be sequenced. TCRbeta CDR3 regions were sequenced using the immunoSEQ Assay. TCRdb limited this immuneACCESS table to in-frame rearrangements with V and J called. A share of clones is missing; checked studies link under half to unresolved V genes, and the rest is unexplained. Present in this sample are approximately 37,000 clones, about 80% of which were seen just once. The leading ten clones occupy around 20% of the sample. Remarks on this clone: Its antigen specificity is not known. Base quality data are lacking; no much larger clone is found one base away.

Patients with a history of autoimmune disease or receiving systemic immunosuppression were excluded from the trial. Peripheral blood for TCR sequencing was drawn from every dose cohort at baseline, at cycle 4 day 1 and at cycle 7 day 1. Samples were obtained from an open-label, multicenter, first-in-human phase I dose-escalation trial of ivuxolimab. Adults with locally advanced or metastatic head and neck squamous cell, hepatocellular, melanoma or renal cell carcinoma were enrolled in the trial. CD4+ and CD8+ T cells were sorted separately from peripheral blood before TCR sequencing. V lost 7 bases and J lost 2 bases; the stretch between them is 11 bases long. The CDR1 and CDR2 encoded by the germline V gene are SQVTM and ANQGSEA. The CDR3 has 12 amino acids, counting the end cysteine and phenylalanine. The kept DNA is CDR3 alone, 36 bases in frame from the first base.

This specimen was CD4+ or CD8+ T cells sorted from blood, taken in a trial of the OX40 agonist ivuxolimab. The V gene is TRBV29-1 and the J gene is TRBJ1-1; the D segment could be TRBD1, given 6 matching bases. The TCR was taken from an adult with an advanced solid tumor such as melanoma, head and neck, liver or kidney cancer. The DNA sequence reads TGCAGCGGGGAGGGGGGCAACACTGAAGCTTTCTTT. Translated, this is CSGEGGNTEAFF.